This T cell receptor beta chain derives from a study of PD-L1 blockade in urothelial cancer. The wider study: Blood was evaluated 3 weeks (second dose) and 6 weeks after therapy began. Researchers found blood samples held a median of 141,255 T cells. Study results and caveats: The study found that durable-benefit patients expanded tumor-associated blood clones more at 3 weeks.

Regarding this clone: Its antigen remains unknown.

Here immunoSEQ multiplex PCR was the method, and the copy in TCRdb shows in-frame clones only, minus some. Among 45,000 or so clones listed, about 88% were seen once. Unmatched junction bases numbered 4, after V lost 2 bases and J lost 5 bases. The V gene's germline CDR1 is MDHEN and CDR2 SYDVKM. This CDR3 contains 14 residues. The sample's time point: pretreatment peripheral blood. The V and J genes are TRBV28 and TRBJ1-2; 8 bases are a match to TRBD1. This receptor was obtained from a donor aged 40 or older with urothelial cancer. The sample in question was PBMCs, obtained around atezolizumab (anti-PD-L1) treatment. CDR3 protein: CASSLPGTGYGYTF. In nucleotides, the CDR3 is TGTGCCAGCAGTTTACCGGGGACAGGTTATGGCTACACCTTC.